This T cell receptor beta chain emerged from a study of blood T cells in healthy people across ages. The use of a sample-barcoded 5' primer and a J-beta primer mix characterized a second PCR of about 7 to 12 cycles. TCRdb called the 5' RACE reads again in MiXCR, with one record for every CDR3 protein. The sample has over 950,000 distinct CDR3 sequences, 51% seen once. Trimming removed 5 bases from V and 2 bases from J; junction bases left unmatched: 6. CDR3 length: 15 amino acids. CDR1 MNHEY and CDR2 SVGAGI come from the germline V gene. This clonotype was obtained from an older woman in good health. Sequencing was done on a sample of blood. This rearrangement joins TRBV6-5 to TRBJ1-5, with TRBD1 matching over 7 bases. CDR3 loop: CASSPGGTGNQPQHF. The CDR3 DNA sequence: TGTGCCAGCAGTCCAGGGGGTACTGGCAATCAGCCCCAGCATTTT.